The next 6 T cell receptor beta chains were all read from a single sample in a study of response to subunit inactivated influenza vaccine. TCRdb analysed the RT-PCR reads with MiXCR anew, one entry per CDR3 protein. The sample has fewer than 600,000 distinct CDR3 sequences, less than 7.5% seen once; the top ten hold over 10%. The sequencing here drew on PBMCs from blood, taken around 2 years after vaccination. Receptors originate from a man between 45 and 75 years old who received an inactivated influenza vaccine.

This sequence joins TRBV3-1 and TRBJ1-2, with TRBD1 as a possible D gene (6 bases). Trimming stripped 6 bases from V and 4 bases from J, with 9 bases between. The CDR3 sequence is 12 residues long. Germline V gives CDR1 LGHDT, CDR2 YNNKEL (reference sequence). CDR3 nucleotide sequence: TGTGCCAGCAGACAGGGAGCCTATGGCTACACCTTC. Translating gives CASRQGAYGYTF.

V gene TRBV24-1 combines with J gene TRBJ2-5, with unresolved D. CDR3 length: 15 residues. Germline loops: CDR1 KGHDR, CDR2 SFDVKD. V lost 1 base and J lost 0, with 8 bases in between. CDR3 in amino acids: CATSDFGSYQETQYF. In nucleotides, the CDR3 is TGTGCCACCAGTGATTTTGGCAGCTACCAAGAGACCCAGTACTTC.

Notes on this clonotype: One junction end does not reproduce the germline sequence, and a read error may be involved. The V and J genes are TRBV20-1 and TRBJ1-1; D gene unclear. The germline V gene has CDR1 DFQATT and CDR2 SNEGSKA (reference sequence). This CDR3 region has 13 residues. This CDR3 is CGASFRFDTEAFF. The CDR3 DNA is TGCGGTGCTAGTTTCAGGTTCGACACTGAAGCTTTCTTT.

This clonotype was found a few times. The chain employs TRBV20-1 and TRBJ2-1, with D possibly matching TRBD2 (5 bases). This CDR3 contains 16 residues. V lost 2 bases, J lost 1 base, and 15 bases lay in between. Germline values: CDR1 DFQATT, CDR2 SNEGSKA (reference sequence). CDR3 coding DNA: TGCAGTGCTAGACCTCTACGGAGCGGATCCTACAATGAGCAGTTCTTC. It yields the protein CSARPLRSGSYNEQFF.

The V and J genes are TRBV3-1 and TRBJ2-5, with 9 nucleotides matching TRBD1. The germline V gene has CDR1 LGHDT and CDR2 YNNKEL (reference sequence). CDR3 size: 17 residues. Trimming cost V 1 base and J 4 bases; bases outside gene matches: 10. CDR3 coding DNA: TGTGCCAGCAGCCAAGCGTGGACAGGGGAAATGGGAGAGACCCAGTACTTC. Its protein product is CASSQAWTGEMGETQYF.

This clonotype was found many times. This sequence joins TRBV20-1 and TRBJ1-3, with D perhaps TRBD1 (6 bases). The V end lost 3 bases, the J end lost 2 bases, and 14 bases lay between the germline ends. This CDR3 contains 15 residues. Germline assignment: CDR1 DFQATT and CDR2 SNEGSKA (reference sequence). This CDR3 is CSASDIQGAGNTIYF. CDR3 nucleotides: TGCAGTGCTAGTGACATACAGGGCGCTGGAAACACCATATATTTT.